Listed below are T cell receptor beta chains from one sample, sequenced in a study of graft-versus-host responses after intestinal transplantation. Repertoires were generated with immunoSEQ multiplex PCR, while TCRdb's copy carries only in-frame clones and drops some. The profile shows about 80,000 clones, 92% of them singletons. The sequenced sample was PBMCs, obtained 98 days after intestinal transplantation. Receptors were obtained from a human patient who received an intestinal transplant, so some T cells may come from the graft donor. The CDR3 runs from the conserved cysteine through the conserved F or W. A D gene is named only where the DNA matches it firmly. The size of a clone is reported for some rows only, either as once, few or many, or as a class for expanded clones.

d_call	clone_size	v_call	j_call	cdr3_aa	cdr3_nt
TRBD1	once	TRBV6-5	TRBJ2-1	CASSAGQGSYNEQFF	TGTGCCAGCAGTGCGGGACAGGGCTCCTACAATGAGCAGTTCTTC
NA	few	TRBV4-1	TRBJ2-1	CASSQDPWWRVYNEQFF	TGCGCCAGCAGCCAGGATCCTTGGTGGAGGGTCTACAATGAGCAGTTCTTC
NA	NA	TRBV7-9	TRBJ2-1	CASSLASLRGYNEQFF	TGTGCCAGCAGCTTAGCGTCTTTAAGGGGGTACAATGAGCAGTTCTTC
NA	NA	TRBV5-1	TRBJ2-5	CASSLSSPRRETQYF	TGCGCCAGCAGCTTGAGCAGCCCAAGGCGGGAGACCCAGTACTTC
NA	NA	TRBV18	TRBJ2-3	CASSPHSSGTAQDTQYF	TGTGCCAGCTCACCCCACTCGAGTGGGACCGCCCAAGATACGCAGTATTTT
NA	NA	TRBV6-6	TRBJ2-2	CASSYGDTGELFF	TGTGCCAGCAGTTACGGGGACACCGGGGAGCTGTTTTTT
TRBD2	NA	TRBV9	TRBJ2-5	CASSPRLAGLQETQYF	TGTGCCAGCAGCCCACGACTAGCGGGGCTCCAAGAGACCCAGTACTTC
NA	NA	TRBV6-5	TRBJ2-1	CASSYSGGGNEQFF	TGTGCCAGCAGTTACTCAGGAGGGGGCAATGAGCAGTTCTTC
NA	NA	TRBV6-1	TRBJ1-2	CASRTGINYGYTF	TGTGCCAGCCGAACAGGGATTAACTATGGCTACACCTTC
NA	NA	TRBV6-6	TRBJ1-1	CASSYSGGNTEAFF	TGTGCCAGCAGTTACTCAGGGGGAAACACTGAAGCTTTCTTT
NA	few	TRBV23-1	TRBJ2-2	CAHFISPGPANTGELFF	TGCGCCCACTTCATCTCGCCGGGCCCCGCGAACACCGGGGAGCTGTTTTTT
NA	NA	TRBV29-1	TRBJ2-4	CSVESMGPWGGNIQYF	TGCAGCGTTGAATCTATGGGGCCCTGGGGCGGAAACATTCAGTACTTC
NA	NA	TRBV19	TRBJ1-6	CASSIGVEVDSPLHF	TGTGCCAGTAGTATTGGAGTGGAGGTGGATTCACCCCTCCACTTT
TRBD1	NA	TRBV5-4	TRBJ2-1	CASRDDRGYNEQFF	TGTGCCAGCAGAGACGACAGGGGCTACAATGAGCAGTTCTTC
NA	NA	TRBV5-1	TRBJ2-5	CASSLAGLQETQYF	TGCGCCAGCAGCTTGGCCGGACTACAAGAGACCCAGTACTTC
NA	NA	TRBV27	TRBJ2-6	CASSLLRGSSPGANVLTF	TGTGCCAGCAGTTTATTACGGGGGAGCTCCCCTGGGGCCAACGTCCTGACTTTC
NA	NA	TRBV2	TRBJ2-1	CASSEGVEQFF	TGTGCCAGCAGTGAGGGCGTCGAGCAGTTCTTC
TRBD1	NA	TRBV6-5	TRBJ2-5	CATVGQGAEKTQYF	TGTGCCACCGTGGGGCAGGGGGCGGAAAAGACCCAGTACTTC
TRBD1	NA	TRBV5-4	TRBJ1-2	CASSPTGQGDYGYTF	TGTGCCAGCAGCCCTACGGGACAGGGGGACTATGGCTACACCTTC
TRBD2	NA	TRBV5-4	TRBJ2-5	CASSGSGRAPQETQYF	TGTGCCAGCAGCGGTAGCGGGAGGGCCCCTCAAGAGACCCAGTACTTC
NA	NA	TRBV7-9	TRBJ2-3	CASSPRTSGNTQYF	TGTGCCAGCAGCCCCCGGACGTCCGGGAATACGCAGTATTTT
NA	NA	TRBV7-9	TRBJ2-7	CASSLVPLRGKGSYEQYF	TGTGCCAGCAGCTTAGTTCCCCTCAGGGGAAAAGGATCCTACGAGCAGTACTTC
TRBD1	NA	TRBV6-1	TRBJ1-2	CASSESGQGRNGYTF	TGTGCCAGCAGTGAATCTGGACAGGGAAGAAATGGCTACACCTTC
TRBD2	NA	TRBV14	TRBJ2-3	CASSQSREGQWDTQYF	TGTGCCAGCAGCCAATCCCGGGAGGGCCAGTGGGATACGCAGTATTTT
NA	NA	TRBV2	TRBJ2-7	CASRERTSGYYEQYF	TGTGCCAGCAGGGAGAGGACTTCGGGGTACTACGAGCAGTACTTC
NA	NA	TRBV4-1	TRBJ1-5	CASSQGTESNQPQHF	TGCGCCAGCAGCCAAGGGACGGAGAGCAATCAGCCCCAGCATTTT
NA	NA	TRBV7-6	TRBJ2-5	CASSPYSRETQYF	TGTGCCAGCAGCCCCTACTCCCGAGAGACCCAGTACTTC
NA	NA	TRBV19	TRBJ2-7	CASSIDRVPTYEQYF	TGTGCCAGTAGTATAGATCGAGTACCTACCTACGAGCAGTACTTC
NA	NA	TRBV5-4	TRBJ2-1	CASSLALEQFF	TGTGCCAGCAGCTTGGCACTCGAGCAGTTCTTC
TRBD2	NA	TRBV7-2	TRBJ2-5	CASSPGGAGMETQYF	TGTGCCAGCAGCCCCGGGGGGGCCGGGATGGAGACCCAGTACTTC
NA	NA	TRBV12-5	TRBJ2-1	CASGLSTGWDSYNEQFF	TGTGCTAGTGGTTTGTCTACGGGCTGGGACTCCTACAATGAGCAGTTCTTC
NA	NA	TRBV6-1	TRBJ2-5	CASSLQLQETQYF	TGTGCCAGCAGTCTACAGCTCCAAGAGACCCAGTACTTC
NA	NA	TRBV10-1	TRBJ1-6	CASSEIATGFSYNSPLHF	TGCGCCAGCAGTGAGATCGCGACAGGCTTTTCCTATAATTCACCCCTCCACTTT
NA	NA	TRBV30	TRBJ2-6	CAWDGAGANVLTF	TGTGCCTGGGATGGGGCTGGGGCCAACGTCCTGACTTTC
NA	NA	TRBV1	TRBJ2-3	CTSSQEGDQTGRSADTQYF	TGCACCAGCAGCCAAGAAGGGGACCAGACAGGGAGATCTGCAGATACGCAGTATTTT
NA	once	TRBV28	TRBJ2-1	CASSLWGGNEQFF	TGTGCCAGCAGTTTATGGGGGGGCAATGAGCAGTTCTTC
TRBD1	NA	TRBV7-9	TRBJ2-1	CASSSGTGFYNEQFF	TGTGCCAGCAGCTCCGGGACAGGGTTCTACAATGAGCAGTTCTTC
NA	NA	TRBV19	TRBJ2-7	CASRLASSYEQYF	TGTGCCAGTAGGCTGGCTAGCTCCTACGAGCAGTACTTC
NA	NA	TRBV2	TRBJ2-2	CASSERVLWELFF	TGTGCCAGCAGTGAGCGGGTTTTGTGGGAGCTGTTTTTT
NA	NA	TRBV5-1	TRBJ2-3	CASSFADTQYF	TGCGCCAGCAGCTTTGCAGATACGCAGTATTTT